Listed below are T cell receptor beta chains from one sample, sequenced in a study of cytomegalovirus exposure and HLA in healthy donors. The method was immunoSEQ multiplex PCR; TCRdb's version includes in-frame clones alone and lacks a portion of them. Its clone listing holds under 200,000 clones. Sample: PBMCs. These receptors all stem from a woman between 18 and 29 years old in good health and CMV-seropositive. Each CDR3 is given with its conserved first and last residue. The D gene is left open where the match is weak.

V	J	D	CDR3	DNA
TRBV6-5	TRBJ2-1	TRBD1	CASSRDRGHEQFF	TGTGCCAGCAGCCGAGACAGGGGGCATGAGCAGTTCTTC
TRBV4-1	TRBJ2-6	.	CASSQEAGAGSGANVLTF	TGCGCCAGCAGCCAAGAGGCGGGGGCTGGCTCTGGGGCCAACGTCCTGACTTTC
TRBV5-1	TRBJ2-1	TRBD2	CASSLTAGGTNEQFF	TGCGCCAGCAGCTTGACAGCGGGAGGTACCAATGAGCAGTTCTTC
TRBV15	TRBJ1-2	TRBD1	CATSRDYVEQGPPHF	TGTGCCACCAGCAGAGATTATGTAGAACAGGGGCCACCGCACTTC
TRBV7-6	TRBJ2-7	.	CASSLRRGTYEQYF	TGTGCCAGCAGCTTAAGGCGGGGTACCTACGAGCAGTACTTC
TRBV7-2	TRBJ1-1	.	CASSLVSLSLWEGTEAFF	TGTGCCAGCAGCTTAGTCTCTCTCTCTCTATGGGAGGGCACTGAAGCTTTCTTT
TRBV7-8	TRBJ2-7	.	CASSRGTYEQYF	TGTGCCAGCAGCCGGGGGACCTACGAGCAGTACTTC
TRBV6-6	TRBJ1-1	TRBD1	CASRETRTGSSEAFF	TGTGCCAGCAGGGAGACAAGGACAGGGAGCTCTGAAGCTTTCTTT
TRBV4-1	TRBJ2-1	.	CASSRTLAKEQFF	TGCGCCAGCAGCCGGACTCTAGCAAAGGAGCAGTTCTTC
TRBV7-9	TRBJ1-5	TRBD1	CASSSGQGRTQPQHF	TGTGCCAGCAGCAGCGGACAGGGGAGGACTCAGCCCCAGCATTTT
TRBV7-6	TRBJ2-7	TRBD1	CASSPGTGTVSGEQYF	TGTGCCAGCAGCCCTGGGACAGGGACGGTGAGTGGCGAGCAGTACTTC